These 26 T cell receptor beta chains came from one sample sequenced in a study of type 1 regulatory T cells. Their antigens are not known. TCRdb fed the reads into MiXCR, producing one record per CDR3 protein. The top ten hold more than 2% of the sample, which has about 65,000 distinct CDR3 sequences, around 49% seen once. The sample taken for sequencing was cultured non-Tr1 T cells, either the whole culture or a sorted T cell fraction (not recorded which). The receptor set was obtained from a human donor in good health.

The chain joins TRBV7-9 to TRBJ2-3; 9 nucleotides agree with TRBD2. The CDR3 contains 16 residues. CDR1 is SEHNR and CDR2 is FQNEAQ in the germline V gene (reference sequence). The V segment lost 5 bases and the J segment 3 bases; nucleotides outside the gene matches: 9. CDR3 nucleotide sequence: TGTGCCAGCAGCGACCGCCGGGGACTAGCAACAGATACGCAGTATTTT. This gives the protein CASSDRRGLATDTQYF.

The chain's CDR3 is CASSRGGLTVNEQFF. In nucleotides, the CDR3 is TGTGCCAGTTCAAGGGGGGGCTTAACGGTGAATGAGCAGTTCTTC. The genes are TRBV28 and TRBJ2-1; D possibly corresponds to TRBD2 (7 bases). In germline, CDR1 is MDHEN, CDR2 SYDVKM. This CDR3 contains 15 residues. Trimming stripped 9 bases from V and 7 bases from J, with 22 bases between.

This clonotype was detected a few times. The chain employs TRBV2 and TRBJ2-1; maybe TRBD1 (5 bases). The CDR3 is 14 amino acids. Between the trimmed V and J ends, which lost 4 bases and 15 bases, there was a span of 22 bases. Per germline, CDR1 SNHLY and CDR2 FYNNEI. The CDR3 here is CASSGESDTSGRFF. The CDR3 DNA reads as TGTGCCAGCAGTGGGGAATCGGACACCTCGGGCCGGTTCTTC.

As DNA, the CDR3 is TGTGCCAGCAGCTTAGACGCTGCAACTAATGAAAAACTGTTTTTT. Its translation: CASSLDAATNEKLFF. This sequence joins TRBV7-9 and TRBJ1-4; D gene ambiguous. Germline V gives CDR1 SEHNR, CDR2 FQNEAQ (reference sequence). V was cut by 1 base and J by 0 bases, with 6 bases left in between. The CDR3 runs to 15 residues.

The chain is built from TRBV27 and TRBJ1-2; 7 bases align to TRBD1. Germline assignment: CDR1 MNHEY and CDR2 SMNVEV (reference sequence). V shed 5 bases and J 4 bases; nucleotides not matched to a gene: 7. The CDR3 extends over 14 amino acids. This CDR3 is CASSMTGFGYGYTF. The DNA for the CDR3 is TGTGCCAGCAGTATGACAGGGTTCGGCTATGGCTACACCTTC.

The genes are TRBV3-1 and TRBJ2-1, with 8 positions matching TRBD2. Per germline, CDR1 LGHDT and CDR2 YNNKEL (reference sequence). The trim removed 3 bases at V and 0 bases at J, leaving 4 bases unmatched. The CDR3 has 16 amino acids. Here the CDR3 reads CASSQVSGISYNEQFF. The CDR3 coding sequence is TGTGCCAGCAGCCAGGTTAGCGGGATCTCCTACAATGAGCAGTTCTTC.

This chain connects TRBV18 to TRBJ2-3; D might be TRBD1 (5 bases). The CDR3 extends over 15 amino acids. Germline CDR1 KGHSH, CDR2 LQKENI. V lost 0 bases to trimming and J lost 1 base, with 8 bases between them. CDR3 sequence: CASSPPSRGTDTQYF. The CDR3 DNA sequence: TGTGCCAGCTCACCACCGTCCAGGGGCACAGATACGCAGTATTTT.

This rearrangement joins TRBV5-1 to TRBJ2-5; TRBD1 aligns across 8 bases. The CDR3 extends over 14 amino acids. Losses at the gene ends were 4 bases for V and 4 bases for J; bases not matched to a gene: 6. Germline CDR1 is SGHRS and CDR2 is YFSETQ. CDR3 loop: CASSIGTGRETQYF. Here the CDR3 DNA reads TGCGCCAGCAGCATTGGGACAGGCCGAGAGACCCAGTACTTC.

The chain links TRBV2 to TRBJ1-4, with D possibly TRBD1 on 5 matching bases. This CDR3 region has 15 residues. CDR1 is SNHLY, CDR2 FYNNEI, per germline. The ends were cut back, 5 bases at V and 7 bases at J, with 17 bases in the middle. For the CDR3, the DNA is TGTGCCAGCAGTCGGGACGGCCAGGGACGTGAAAAACTGTTTTTT. Its translation: CASSRDGQGREKLFF.

This chain links TRBV5-1 with TRBJ1-1, with a weak D call TRBD1 (5 bases). The CDR3 sequence is 13 residues long. V lost 1 base, J lost 7 bases, and 11 bases lay in between. CDR1 SGHRS and CDR2 YFSETQ come from the germline V gene. CDR3 nucleotides: TGCGCCAGCAGCTTGCCGGCCGACAGTGAAGCTTTCTTT. Translated: CASSLPADSEAFF.

This clonotype was seen more than once but under ten times. The V gene is TRBV20-1, the J gene TRBJ2-5, with D perhaps TRBD2 (5 bases). V lost 0 bases to trimming and J lost 5 bases, with 13 bases between them. Per germline, CDR1 DFQATT and CDR2 SNEGSKA (reference sequence). This CDR3 has 14 residues. The CDR3 loop is CSARDRLARETQYF. The CDR3 DNA reads as TGCAGTGCTAGAGATCGGCTAGCACGGGAGACCCAGTACTTC.

The chain recombines TRBV7-9 with TRBJ1-6, with 9 bases fitting TRBD1. Germline assignment: CDR1 SEHNR and CDR2 FQNEAQ (reference sequence). The CDR3 runs 15 residues. Unmatched junction bases numbered 8, after V lost 5 bases and J lost 9 bases. In nucleotides, the CDR3 is TGTGCCAGCAGCACGGGGACAGGGAGGCGTTCACCCCTCCACTTT. Translated: CASSTGTGRRSPLHF.

This clonotype was seen only a few times. The chain has TRBV7-2 and TRBJ2-5, with 10 bases lining up with TRBD1. V lost 0 bases, J lost 5 bases, and 9 bases stayed unmatched. The germline V gene encodes CDR1 SGHTA and CDR2 FQGNSA. The CDR3 extends over 17 amino acids. The CDR3 is CASSLAPGTGAGETQYF. The CDR3, as DNA: TGTGCCAGCAGCTTAGCCCCCGGGACAGGGGCCGGGGAGACCCAGTACTTC.

By share of the sample, this clonotype is medium-sized. The CDR3: CASSPWGYTF. The DNA of the CDR3 is TGCGCCAGCAGCCCCTGGGGCTACACCTTC. The chain couples TRBV4-1 to TRBJ1-2; no definite D call. In germline, CDR1 is MGHRA, CDR2 YSYEKL. V was clipped by 4 bases and J by 8 bases, with 5 bases between them. The CDR3 extends over 10 amino acids.

This clonotype appeared a few times. The rearrangement joins TRBV4-1 to TRBJ2-1, with D possibly being TRBD2 (7 bases). V was shortened by 3 bases and J by 3 bases, with 21 bases between the two germline ends. The germline gives CDR1 MGHRA, CDR2 YSYEKL. This CDR3 has 18 residues. CDR3 amino acids: CASSQSPGRGDIYNEQFF. DNA of the CDR3: TGCGCCAGCAGCCAGTCTCCAGGGAGGGGGGACATCTACAATGAGCAGTTCTTC.

The chain has TRBV5-4 and TRBJ2-1, with 11 bases aligning to TRBD2. The J segment lost 4 bases and the V segment lost 5 bases, leaving 8 bases of the junction unmatched. The CDR3 runs 16 residues. From germline, CDR1 is SGHNT and CDR2 YYREEE (reference sequence). The CDR3, as DNA: TGTGCCAGCAGTCCCCGTAGCGGGGGGGCTTACAATGAGCAGTTCTTC. Translation: CASSPRSGGAYNEQFF.

This clonotype was counted a few times. V gene TRBV4-2 combines with J gene TRBJ2-1; 11 positions agree with TRBD2. The V segment lost 3 bases and the J segment 12 bases; nucleotides outside the gene matches: 16. CDR1 is LGHNA, CDR2 YNFKEQ, per germline. The CDR3 extends over 17 amino acids. This CDR3 reads CASSQTTSGGAVGGQFF. The CDR3, as DNA: TGTGCCAGCAGCCAGACAACTAGCGGGGGAGCCGTTGGGGGGCAGTTCTTC.

The chain employs TRBV10-3 and TRBJ2-7; D tentatively reads TRBD1 or TRBD2 (5 bases each). Germline V gene data show CDR1 as ENHRY and CDR2 as SYGVKD. The V end lost 6 bases, the J end lost 1 base, and 16 bases lay between the germline ends. The CDR3 runs to 15 residues. The DNA of the CDR3 is TGTGCCATCAGAAGCCCCGGGACGCAATCCTACGAGCAGTACTTC. Encoded protein: CAIRSPGTQSYEQYF.

The chain uses TRBV5-6 and TRBJ1-6; tentative D call: TRBD1 (6 bases). V shed 5 bases and J shed 13 bases, with 19 bases lying between them. The germline V gene encodes CDR1 SGHDT and CDR2 YYEEEE. The CDR3 runs to 14 residues. The CDR3 spells CASSVGARYLPLHF. DNA for the CDR3: TGTGCCAGCAGTGTGGGGGCGAGATATCTCCCCCTCCACTTT. The whole variable domain, filled in from reference TRBV5-6 and TRBJ1-6, reads DAGVTQSPTHLIKTRGQQVTLRCSPKSGHDTVSWYQQALGQGPQFIFQYYEEEERQRGNFPDRFSGHQFPNYSSELNVNALLLGDSALYLCASSVGARYLPLHFGNGTRLTVT.

This clonotype was seen once. The chain joins TRBV6-2 or TRBV6-3 to TRBJ1-5; TRBD1 might be the D (5 bases). Germline CDR1 and CDR2: MNHEY and SVGEGT. With 2 bases removed from V and 0 bases from J, the gap between germline ends came to 8 bases. The length of the CDR3 is 15 residues. CDR3 DNA: TGTGCCAGCAGTTACGCAGACAGTAGCAATCAGCCCCAGCATTTT. Its protein is CASSYADSSNQPQHF.

The sample holds a few counts of this clonotype. The chain uses TRBV6-2 or TRBV6-3 and TRBJ1-2, with 10 bases that match TRBD1. The CDR3 is made up of 13 amino acids. V shed 6 bases and J 6 bases; nucleotides not matched to a gene: 4. Germline-derived CDR1 and CDR2 are MNHEY and SVGEGT. CDR3 in amino acids: CASRRQGADGYTF. The CDR3 coding sequence is TGTGCCAGCAGAAGACAGGGGGCGGATGGCTACACCTTC.

As DNA, the CDR3 is TGTGCCAGCACCCCAAGGTCGGCAGATACGTATGGCTACACCTTC. Translated: CASTPRSADTYGYTF. V usage is TRBV6-1 and J usage is TRBJ1-2; D is unresolved. Germline lookup yields CDR1 MNHNS and CDR2 SASEGT. The CDR3 sequence is 15 residues long. Between the trimmed V and J ends, which lost 7 bases and 5 bases, there was a span of 20 bases.

Details on this clonotype: The conserved closing phenylalanine or tryptophan is absent in this CDR3, likely reflecting a read error. The chain carries TRBV20-1 and TRBJ2-7, with D perhaps being TRBD1 or TRBD2 (5 bases each). The V end was cut by 7 bases, the J end by 3 bases, with 16 bases between. This CDR3 region has 13 residues. CDR1 and CDR2 (germline): DFQATT, SNEGSKA (reference sequence). Written as DNA, the CDR3 is TGCAGTGGTCGCAACCCTGGGGGCTACGAGCAGTACTAC. Amino acid sequence: CSGRNPGGYEQYY.

This clonotype was counted a few times. This chain connects TRBV11-2 to TRBJ2-3; 10 nucleotides line up with TRBD1. CDR1 and CDR2 (germline): SGHAT, FQNNGV. The CDR3 length is 16 residues. Losses at the gene ends were 5 bases for V and 4 bases for J; bases not matched to a gene: 9. In DNA form, the CDR3 reads TGTGCCAGCAGCCAGACAGGGGGCAAGTTTGCAGATACGCAGTATTTT. Residues: CASSQTGGKFADTQYF.

The chain combines TRBV20-1 with TRBJ2-7; TRBD1 matches at 11 bases. The V segment lost 0 bases and the J segment 3 bases; nucleotides outside the gene matches: 4. The CDR3 runs to 15 residues. Germline V CDR1 and CDR2: DFQATT, SNEGSKA (reference sequence). The CDR3 sequence is CSARDGQGANYEQYF. The CDR3 region has the DNA TGCAGTGCTAGAGACGGACAGGGGGCTAACTACGAGCAGTACTTC.

This clonotype was counted only a few times. V gene TRBV4-3 combines with J gene TRBJ2-5, with 9 bases that match TRBD1. Looked up from germline, CDR1 is LGHNA and CDR2 is YSLEER. The CDR3 has 16 amino acids. V lost 3 bases and J lost 6; bases outside the gene matches: 11. The CDR3 is CASSQEQGAVVKTQYF. Here the CDR3 DNA reads TGCGCCAGCAGCCAGGAACAGGGGGCAGTAGTGAAGACCCAGTACTTC.